Presented here are 24 T cell receptor beta chains from one specimen sequenced in a study of CD8 T cells in ankylosing spondylitis (dated by TCRdb to 2016 to 2017). What the study reported, not specific to this receptor: Blood from ankylosing spondylitis patients appeared to be characterized by a TCR beta motif made up of under ten highly homologous amino acid variants.

These receptors lack a known antigen. Library preparation was by 5' RACE. Reads for this sample came from an Illumina HiSeq 2500. Using fastp trimming at Q25 and MiXCR clonotype assembly, TCRdb reanalyzed the public sequencing data and kept in-frame beta chains. Duplicate CDR3 protein sequences are folded into a single record with the most common DNA and genes. The sample records around 490,000 distinct CDR3 sequences, roughly 5.2% of which are singletons. The ten most abundant clones make up around 3.4% of the sample. What was sequenced was blood, either unsorted or a sorted T cell fraction (not recorded which). These receptors came from a male donor with ankylosing spondylitis.

This clonotype appeared many times. The J gene is TRBJ2-3, the V gene TRBV29-1; no clear D gene. Trimming shortened V by 4 bases and J by 13 bases, and 15 bases separated the two germline ends. This CDR3 contains 11 residues. Looked up from germline, CDR1 is SQVTM and CDR2 is ANQGSEA. CDR3 sequence: CSVVKSTQEYF. The DNA for the CDR3 is TGCAGCGTTGTAAAGTCTACCCAGGAGTATTTT.

The chain links TRBV20-1 to TRBJ2-3; D is possibly TRBD2 (5 bases). The V gene's germline CDR1 is DFQATT and CDR2 SNEGSKA (reference sequence). CDR3 length: 13 amino acids. The V and J ends lost 2 bases and 4 bases respectively, with 10 bases between them. The CDR3 spells CSARRLASDTQYF. The CDR3 coding sequence is TGCAGTGCTAGAAGGCTAGCTTCAGATACGCAGTATTTT.

This clonotype occurred many times. The chain has TRBV11-2 and TRBJ1-1, with 7 bases matching TRBD1. The CDR3 sequence is 13 residues long. CDR1 is SGHAT, CDR2 FQNNGV, per germline. Losses at the gene ends were 11 bases for V and 5 bases for J; bases not matched to a gene: 11. CDR3 DNA: TGTGCCGAAAGGGGGCTTAGGATAACTGAAGCTTTCTTT. Its protein product is CAERGLRITEAFF.

There are many counts of this clonotype. J is TRBJ1-6 and V is TRBV20-1; D is undetermined. The ends were cut back, 1 base at V and 8 bases at J, with 9 bases in the middle. The CDR3 runs to 13 residues. Germline V gives CDR1 DFQATT, CDR2 SNEGSKA (reference sequence). The DNA for the CDR3 is TGCAGTGCTAGAGGTCTCGTCCATTCACCCCTCCACTTT. This encodes CSARGLVHSPLHF.

There are many counts of this clonotype. The chain carries TRBV5-1 and TRBJ2-2, with D unresolved. This CDR3 is 15 amino acids long. Between the trimmed V and J ends, which lost 2 bases and 6 bases, there was a span of 14 bases. Germline V gene data show CDR1 as SGHRS and CDR2 as YFSETQ. The CDR3 region has the DNA TGCGCCAGCAGCTTTGTACGGGCCTCATCCGGGGAGCTGTTTTTT. It encodes CASSFVRASSGELFF.

There are many counts of this clonotype. The genes are TRBV29-1 and TRBJ1-1; D ambiguous. This CDR3 has 12 amino acids. The V end was cut by 4 bases, the J end by 6 bases, with 12 bases between. Germline-derived CDR1 and CDR2 are SQVTM and ANQGSEA. CDR3 sequence: CSVVRRTAEAFF. The CDR3 DNA reads TGCAGCGTTGTACGACGGACCGCTGAAGCTTTCTTT.

The chain carries TRBV7-2 and TRBJ2-7; TRBD2 matches 9 bases. Germline V CDR1 and CDR2: SGHTA, FQGNSA. This CDR3 comprises 17 residues. V shed 5 bases and J 2 bases; nucleotides not matched to a gene: 13. CDR3 DNA: TGTGCCAGCAGCCGACCCCGAGCTAGCGGGGCTACCTACGAGCAGTACTTC. Translating it yields CASSRPRASGATYEQYF.

This clonotype was observed a handful of times. The rearrangement uses TRBV7-3 and TRBJ2-1, with D perhaps matching TRBD2 (5 bases). The germline V and J ends were trimmed by 4 bases and 14 bases, with 18 bases remaining between them. Germline lookup yields CDR1 SGHTA and CDR2 FQGTGA. The length of the CDR3 is 13 residues. The CDR3 DNA follows: TGTGCCAGCAGCTCGCCGTCCGGGGTAGAAAAGTTCTTC. Translation: CASSSPSGVEKFF.

This clonotype was seen ten or more times. The J gene is TRBJ2-5, the V gene TRBV27; TRBD2 is a possible D gene (5 bases). In germline, CDR1 is MNHEY, CDR2 SMNVEV (reference sequence). This CDR3 comprises 15 residues. Trimming took 3 bases from V and 5 from J, leaving 16 bases between them. CDR3 DNA sequence: TGTGCCAGCAGTTTTGGCCTTTTCCCGGGGGAGACCCAGTACTTC. This codes for CASSFGLFPGETQYF.

This clonotype has ten or more counts. This sequence joins TRBV11-2 and TRBJ2-3; D gene unclear. This CDR3 comprises 16 residues. The germline V and J ends were trimmed by 5 bases and 1 base, with 16 bases remaining between them. Germline V CDR1 and CDR2: SGHAT, FQNNGV. For the CDR3, the DNA is TGTGCCAGCAGCCCTCGTCGTCGGCTCGGCACAGATACGCAGTATTTT. This encodes CASSPRRRLGTDTQYF.

Many counts were recorded for this clonotype. The chain carries TRBV11-2 and TRBJ2-2; 10 positions match TRBD1. The CDR3 covers 14 residues. Germline V gives CDR1 SGHAT, CDR2 FQNNGV. The junction had 7 bases not matched to a gene; V was cut back by 6 bases and J by 9 bases. The DNA for the CDR3 is TGTGCCAGCAGTTTTCCGGGACAGGGGAGGGAGCTGTTTTTT. Translation: CASSFPGQGRELFF.

V is TRBV6-5 and J is TRBJ2-6; D not resolved. The V end was cut by 2 bases, the J end by 0 bases, with 11 bases between. Germline V CDR1 and CDR2: MNHEY, SVGAGI. CDR3 length: 17 amino acids. CDR3 amino acids: CASSYHSSLSGANVLTF. The CDR3 DNA sequence: TGTGCCAGCAGTTACCACAGCAGCCTCTCTGGGGCCAACGTCCTGACTTTC.

In its sample, this clonotype was seen many times. The chain combines TRBV7-8 with TRBJ1-2, with D perhaps TRBD1 (5 bases). Looked up from germline, CDR1 is SGHVS and CDR2 is FQNEAQ. The CDR3 has 15 amino acids. Between the trimmed V and J ends, which lost 1 base and 4 bases, there was a span of 13 bases. CDR3 sequence: CASSLVSGGSYGYTF. CDR3 sequence (DNA): TGTGCCAGCAGCTTAGTTTCCGGGGGAAGCTATGGCTACACCTTC.

This clonotype has ten or more counts. The V and J genes are TRBV7-2 and TRBJ1-2; possibly TRBD1 for D (6 bases). CDR1 and CDR2 (germline): SGHTA, FQGNSA. The CDR3 spans 13 residues. Trimming took 2 bases from V and 8 from J, leaving 12 bases between them. For the CDR3, the DNA is TGTGCCAGCAGCTTAAATCCAGGGGACGGCTACACCTTC. Protein product: CASSLNPGDGYTF.

In its sample, this clonotype was seen many times. The chain employs TRBV20-1 and TRBJ2-7; tentatively, D is TRBD1 or TRBD2 (5 bases each). Germline CDR1 DFQATT, CDR2 SNEGSKA (reference sequence). Trimming removed 6 bases at V and 2 bases at J, with 14 bases between. The CDR3 runs to 13 residues. CDR3 sequence reads: CSAVGRVPYEQYF. DNA for the CDR3: TGCAGTGCAGTGGGGCGGGTTCCCTACGAGCAGTACTTC.

This clonotype appeared many times. The chain has TRBV20-1 and TRBJ2-1; a weak D match, TRBD2 (5 bases). Germline values: CDR1 DFQATT, CDR2 SNEGSKA (reference sequence). Trimming stripped 7 bases from V and 7 bases from J, with 17 bases between. CDR3 length: 13 residues. The CDR3: CSVLSGSGNEQFF. The CDR3 coding sequence is TGCAGTGTATTATCCGGGTCGGGGAATGAGCAGTTCTTC.

This clonotype was seen many times. This chain links TRBV6-5 with TRBJ1-6; D is undetermined. This CDR3 region has 15 residues. Trimming took 0 bases from V and 6 from J, leaving 9 bases between them. The germline gives CDR1 MNHEY, CDR2 SVGAGI. The CDR3 DNA is TGTGCCAGCAGTTACTCTGTAATTGCTAATTCACCCCTCCACTTT. Residues: CASSYSVIANSPLHF.

This clonotype has a count of ten or more. V gene TRBV27 combines with J gene TRBJ2-1; D not resolved. Germline values: CDR1 MNHEY, CDR2 SMNVEV (reference sequence). The CDR3 has 15 amino acids. The V gene lost 6 bases and the J gene lost 4 bases, with 16 bases spanning the gap. CDR3 coding DNA: TGTGCCAGCAGGTCCCGGGTGTCGACTTACAATGAGCAGTTCTTC. Protein sequence: CASRSRVSTYNEQFF.

This clonotype was counted at least ten times. V and J are TRBV4-1 and TRBJ2-1; 11 nucleotides align to TRBD2. The V gene's germline CDR1 is MGHRA and CDR2 YSYEKL. This CDR3 is 17 amino acids long. Unmatched junction bases numbered 5, after V lost 4 bases and J lost 0 bases. This CDR3 is CASSRLTSGISYNEQFF. In DNA form, the CDR3 reads TGCGCCAGCAGCCGATTGACTAGCGGGATCTCCTACAATGAGCAGTTCTTC.

This clonotype was found many times. The chain uses TRBV29-1 and TRBJ1-2; D is undetermined. The CDR3 consists of 16 residues. V lost 5 bases and J 4 bases, leaving 23 bases between the germline ends. Germline values: CDR1 SQVTM, CDR2 ANQGSEA. The CDR3, as DNA: TGCAGCGTTTCCCCCCGACGGAGGGAGAGATTCTATGGCTACACCTTC. Protein product: CSVSPRRRERFYGYTF.

The chain couples TRBV11-2 to TRBJ2-2; no firm D call. Germline values: CDR1 SGHAT, CDR2 FQNNGV. The length of the CDR3 is 16 residues. Trimming shortened V by 3 bases and J by 0 bases, and 11 bases separated the two germline ends. CDR3 region: CASSFPDGTNTGELFF. Written as DNA, the CDR3 is TGTGCCAGCAGCTTCCCGGACGGAACGAACACCGGGGAGCTGTTTTTT. The full variable domain, in which reference TRBV11-2 and TRBJ2-2 provide the parts outside the CDR3, is EAGVAQSPRYKIIEKRQSVAFWCNPISGHATLYWYQQILGQGPKLLIQFQNNGVVDDSQLPKDRFSAERLKGVDSTLKIQPAKLEDSAVYLCASSFPDGTNTGELFFGEGSRLTVL.

This clonotype occurred many times. The rearrangement uses TRBV20-1 and TRBJ1-6, with D possibly matching TRBD1 (5 bases). The germline V gene encodes CDR1 DFQATT and CDR2 SNEGSKA (reference sequence). This CDR3 has 15 residues. Trimming shortened V by 3 bases and J by 4 bases, and 13 bases separated the two germline ends. The CDR3 reads CSASKDTYYNSPLHF. The CDR3 region has the DNA TGCAGTGCTAGCAAGGACACATATTATAATTCACCCCTCCACTTT.

This clonotype showed up many times. The rearrangement links TRBV10-1 to TRBJ2-1; TRBD2 agrees at 9 bases. The V gene end was trimmed by 5 bases and the J gene end by 7 bases; junction bases not matched to a gene: 3. This CDR3 is built from 13 residues. Germline V CDR1 and CDR2: WNHNN, SYGVQD (reference sequence). This CDR3 is CASSHLAGNEQFF. The CDR3 nucleotides read TGCGCCAGCAGTCACCTAGCGGGAAATGAGCAGTTCTTC.

This clonotype has more than one count but fewer than ten. The chain joins TRBV11-1 to TRBJ2-3; 14 bases align to TRBD2. With V trimmed by 5 bases and J by 5 bases, 12 bases remained unmatched. The CDR3 length is 18 residues. The V gene's germline CDR1 is SGHAT and CDR2 FQDESV (reference sequence). CDR3 nucleotide sequence: TGTGCCAGCAGCCTTACTCGACTAGCGGGGGGGCAGGTAGATACGCAGTATTTT. Translating gives CASSLTRLAGGQVDTQYF.